This entry is about one TCR beta chain. The antigen is undetermined. Germline V gene lookup returns CDR1 SSHAT and CDR2 FNYEAQ (reference sequence). The CDR3 extends over 16 amino acids. Trimming removed 3 bases from V and 1 base from J; junction bases left unmatched: 4. The assay was immunoSEQ multiplex PCR, and TCRdb's table has in-frame clones only and misses some. Of about 25,000 clones in the sample, 86% were seen once. The data were obtained in a study of T cell responses to AZD1222 COVID-19 vaccine. Study-level points and caveats: Seropositive status at baseline applied to only five or six AZD1222 recipients. Unmutated regions of variants are reportedly targeted by nearly half of spike-specific TCRs. Spike-specific TCRs gained breadth and depth after people received two AZD1222 doses. Repertoire sampling occurred only after the peak T cell response.

The source material was peripheral blood, sampled 28 days after the second AZD1222 dose. The TCR originated in an adult who received the AZD1222 COVID-19 vaccine. The chain combines TRBV7-7 with TRBJ2-5; 11 bases are shared with TRBD1. The CDR3 DNA reads as TGTGCCAGCAGCTTCGGACAGGGGGCGCCCCAAGAGACCCAGTACTTC. This gives the protein CASSFGQGAPQETQYF.